Listed below are T cell receptor beta chains from one sample, sequenced in a study of cytomegalovirus exposure and HLA in healthy donors. Assay: immunoSEQ multiplex PCR; the TCRdb copy retains only in-frame clones and omits some. The sample shows some 93,000 clones, approximately 60% of them seen only once. The sequencing sample was made of PBMCs. Every receptor here comes from a boy aged 10-17 years in good health and CMV-seropositive. CDR3s leave out the opening cysteine and the closing phenylalanine or tryptophan. Clone size is shown for a subset of rows, as once, few, many or a class of expanded clone.

cdr3_aa j_call clone_size v_call
ASSLRGLTYEQY TRBJ2-7 . TRBV27
ASSEGQNYGYT TRBJ1-2 few TRBV9
ASSYAAESSYEQY TRBJ2-7 . TRBV6-6
ASNILGRLAGQETQY TRBJ2-5 . TRBV7-9
ASSNAPGSNQPQH TRBJ1-5 . TRBV28
ASSFGQARDEQY TRBJ2-7 few TRBV7-9
SVEGTRQGANEQY TRBJ2-7 . TRBV29-1
ASSLRGQGALQNYNEQF TRBJ2-1 . TRBV5-1
AWSLSGGFYNSPLH TRBJ1-6 . TRBV30
ASSPQTGLDEQY TRBJ2-7 . TRBV7-9
ASSGTGQGNYGYT TRBJ1-2 . TRBV18
AWRDGSYEQY TRBJ2-7 . TRBV30
ASSPRGQGVAYEQY TRBJ2-7 . TRBV18
ASSQDPGQPITDTQY TRBJ2-3 . TRBV4-1
ASSLGTGPNEKLF TRBJ1-4 . TRBV5-1
ASRGTGDTGELF TRBJ2-2 few TRBV6-4
ASKEPPGKGDTQY TRBJ2-3 . TRBV25-1
ASSLRRVTTDTQY TRBJ2-3 . TRBV7-8
ASSTGGQWGVNTEAF TRBJ1-1 . TRBV5-1
ARDHQGGHNEYSNQPQN TRBJ1-5 . TRBV10-2
ASSPGQGLLGWELF TRBJ2-2 once TRBV7-9
ASSLTPGTVSPYEQY TRBJ2-7 . TRBV7-3
ASSIVDSGTYEQY TRBJ2-7 . TRBV19
ASNFGQGYEQY TRBJ2-7 . TRBV6-1
ASSLKRGGYSTEAF TRBJ1-1 few TRBV7-9
ASSVSSGPTDTQY TRBJ2-3 . TRBV7-3
ASSEAPQGRGYP TRBJ1-2 . TRBV6-1
ASSYLPRGQETQY TRBJ2-5 . TRBV6-5
ASSFQGGVTEAF TRBJ1-1 few TRBV5-1
ASSLISGEGDTQY TRBJ2-3 once TRBV7-6
ASSSSGLGDTQY TRBJ2-3 . TRBV5-1
ASSIAAGVKEKLF TRBJ1-4 few TRBV19
STSRDRVLHGYT TRBJ1-2 . TRBV29-1
AWSNEGREEY TRBJ2-7 once TRBV30
ASSRGQGSSYEQY TRBJ2-7 . TRBV4-2
ASSSRDRGYEQY TRBJ2-7 . TRBV19
ASSFTEPNSNQPQH TRBJ1-5 . TRBV5-6
AISPLTDTEAF TRBJ1-1 many TRBV10-3
ASSLVPSAYEQY TRBJ2-7 . TRBV5-1
ASSYQTSYEQY TRBJ2-7 . TRBV6-6
ASSIQGAGEQY TRBJ2-7 . TRBV19
ASSSGTGYGYP TRBJ1-2 . TRBV19
ASSTKDGTGALRADLNEQF TRBJ2-1 . TRBV9
ASSLGHGNTEAF TRBJ1-1 . TRBV7-3
ASTGVGGTEAF TRBJ1-1 . TRBV28
ASSALAGVSEQY TRBJ2-7 . TRBV9
ASSVQGAGEQY TRBJ2-7 . TRBV5-8
ASSATPGQGAYEQY TRBJ2-7 . TRBV7-9
ASRATGSSYNEQF TRBJ2-1 once TRBV5-1
ASSYSTSGTYNEQF TRBJ2-1 . TRBV6-5
AWSPDIPNTEAF TRBJ1-1 . TRBV30
ASSEYLRVAGGGVTDTQY TRBJ2-3 . TRBV6-1
ASSLELAGAHSYNEQF TRBJ2-1 few TRBV7-2